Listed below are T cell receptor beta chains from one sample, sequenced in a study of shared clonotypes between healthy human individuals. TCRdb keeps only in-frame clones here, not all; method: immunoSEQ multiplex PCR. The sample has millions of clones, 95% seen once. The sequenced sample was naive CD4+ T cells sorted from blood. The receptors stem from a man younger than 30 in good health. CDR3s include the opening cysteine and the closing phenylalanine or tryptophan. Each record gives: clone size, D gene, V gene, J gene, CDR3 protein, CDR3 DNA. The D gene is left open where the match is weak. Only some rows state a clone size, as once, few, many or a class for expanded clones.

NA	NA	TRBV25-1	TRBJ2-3	CASSDRPDTQYF	TGTGCCAGCAGTGACCGGCCAGATACGCAGTATTTT
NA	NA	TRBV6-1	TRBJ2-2	CASSRAEATGELFF	TGTGCCAGCAGCAGAGCGGAAGCCACCGGGGAGCTGTTTTTT
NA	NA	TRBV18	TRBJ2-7	CASSPNQGRPYEQYF	TGTGCCAGCTCACCCAACCAGGGAAGGCCCTACGAGCAGTACTTC
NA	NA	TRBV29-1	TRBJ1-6	CSVAATNNSPLHF	TGCAGCGTTGCCGCGACAAACAATTCACCCCTCCACTTT
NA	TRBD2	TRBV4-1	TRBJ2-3	CASSQDQGGGATDTQYF	TGCGCCAGCAGCCAAGATCAAGGCGGGGGGGCCACAGATACGCAGTATTTT
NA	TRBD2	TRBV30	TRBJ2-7	CAWSPPLRGGGYYEQYF	TGTGCCTGGAGTCCTCCTCTCCGGGGGGGCGGGTACTACGAGCAGTACTTC
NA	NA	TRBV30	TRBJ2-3	CAWSVIGDTQYF	TGTGCCTGGAGTGTCATCGGCGATACGCAGTATTTT
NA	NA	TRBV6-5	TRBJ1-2	CASSTVDSYGYTF	TGTGCCAGCAGTACCGTGGACAGCTATGGCTACACCTTC
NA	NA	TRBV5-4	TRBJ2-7	CASSLAGVYEQYF	TGTGCCAGCAGCTTGGCGGGAGTTTACGAGCAGTACTTC
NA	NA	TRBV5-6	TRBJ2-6	CASSALPRGAGANVLTF	TGTGCCAGCAGCGCCCTCCCTCGGGGCGCGGGGGCCAACGTCCTGACTTTC
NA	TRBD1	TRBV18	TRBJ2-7	CASSRGQGGISYEQYF	TGTGCCAGCTCCCGCGGACAGGGAGGTATTTCCTACGAGCAGTACTTC
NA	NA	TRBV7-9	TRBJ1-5	CASSLGAGEHQPQHF	TGTGCCAGCAGCTTAGGGGCTGGGGAGCATCAGCCCCAGCATTTT
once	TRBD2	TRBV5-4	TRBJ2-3	CASSQPGLVSDTQYF	TGTGCCAGCAGCCAGCCGGGACTAGTATCCGATACGCAGTATTTT
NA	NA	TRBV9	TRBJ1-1	CASSVTTGPNTEAFF	TGTGCCAGCAGCGTAACGACAGGACCCAACACTGAAGCTTTCTTT
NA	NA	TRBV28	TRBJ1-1	CASSSPGEGVREAFF	TGTGCCAGCAGTTCCCCAGGGGAGGGCGTCCGGGAAGCTTTCTTT
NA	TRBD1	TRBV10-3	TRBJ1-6	CAISEYGTENSPLHF	TGTGCCATCAGTGAATATGGGACAGAGAATTCACCCCTCCACTTT
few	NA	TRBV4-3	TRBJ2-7	CASSPLLGRAYEQYF	TGCGCCAGCAGCCCTCTTTTGGGCAGAGCCTACGAGCAGTACTTC
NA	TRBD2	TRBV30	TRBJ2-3	CAWRTSGASTDTQYF	TGTGCCTGGCGGACTAGCGGGGCTAGCACAGATACGCAGTATTTT
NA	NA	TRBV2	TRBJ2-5	CASSEAAGTQYF	TGTGCCAGCAGTGAAGCCGCGGGGACCCAGTACTTC
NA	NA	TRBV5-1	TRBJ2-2	CASSLDPGNTGELFF	TGCGCCAGCAGCTTGGACCCAGGGAACACCGGGGAGCTGTTTTTT
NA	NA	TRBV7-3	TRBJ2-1	CASSLRAGYYNEQFF	TGTGCCAGCAGCTTACGGGCGGGGTATTACAATGAGCAGTTCTTC
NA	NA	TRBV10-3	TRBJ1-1	CAISNLGGTEAFF	TGTGCCATCAGTAACCTGGGGGGAACTGAAGCTTTCTTT
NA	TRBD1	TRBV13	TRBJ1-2	CASSLGPLTRTGGYGYTF	TGTGCCAGCAGCTTGGGGCCCCTTACTAGGACAGGGGGGTATGGCTACACCTTC
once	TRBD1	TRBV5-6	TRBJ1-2	CASSPGQGFGGYTF	TGTGCCAGCAGCCCGGGACAGGGTTTCGGCGGCTACACCTTC
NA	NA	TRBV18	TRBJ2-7	CASSKEGSGSHEQYF	TGTGCCAGCTCAAAGGAGGGGAGCGGTTCCCACGAGCAGTACTTC
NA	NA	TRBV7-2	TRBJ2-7	CASSWRGPDYEQYF	TGTGCCAGCAGCTGGCGGGGGCCGGACTACGAGCAGTACTTC
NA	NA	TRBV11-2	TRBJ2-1	CASSPTGNSYNEQFF	TGTGCCAGCAGTCCTACAGGGAACTCCTACAATGAGCAGTTCTTC
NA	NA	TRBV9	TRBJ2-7	CASSPWGDRPYEQYF	TGTGCCAGCAGCCCCTGGGGAGACAGACCCTACGAGCAGTACTTC
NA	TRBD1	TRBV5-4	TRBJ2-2	CASRGQEHPGELFF	TGTGCCAGCAGGGGACAGGAACACCCCGGGGAGCTGTTTTTT
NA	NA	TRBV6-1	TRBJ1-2	CASSDEGYYGYTF	TGTGCCAGCAGTGATGAGGGGTACTATGGCTACACCTTC
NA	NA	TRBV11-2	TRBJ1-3	CASSLGYLPAPAGGNTIYF	TGTGCCAGCAGCTTAGGGTACTTGCCGGCCCCGGCGGGTGGAAACACCATATATTTT
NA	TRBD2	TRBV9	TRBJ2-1	CASSPLSGGAYNEQFF	TGTGCCAGCAGCCCCTTAAGCGGGGGGGCCTACAATGAGCAGTTCTTC
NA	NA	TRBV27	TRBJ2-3	CASTLGGKPSVNTQYF	TGTGCCAGCACCCTTGGGGGGAAGCCAAGCGTAAATACGCAGTATTTT
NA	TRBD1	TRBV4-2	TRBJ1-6	CASSPRTGIYNSPLHF	TGTGCCAGCAGCCCCCGGACAGGGATCTATAATTCACCCCTCCACTTT